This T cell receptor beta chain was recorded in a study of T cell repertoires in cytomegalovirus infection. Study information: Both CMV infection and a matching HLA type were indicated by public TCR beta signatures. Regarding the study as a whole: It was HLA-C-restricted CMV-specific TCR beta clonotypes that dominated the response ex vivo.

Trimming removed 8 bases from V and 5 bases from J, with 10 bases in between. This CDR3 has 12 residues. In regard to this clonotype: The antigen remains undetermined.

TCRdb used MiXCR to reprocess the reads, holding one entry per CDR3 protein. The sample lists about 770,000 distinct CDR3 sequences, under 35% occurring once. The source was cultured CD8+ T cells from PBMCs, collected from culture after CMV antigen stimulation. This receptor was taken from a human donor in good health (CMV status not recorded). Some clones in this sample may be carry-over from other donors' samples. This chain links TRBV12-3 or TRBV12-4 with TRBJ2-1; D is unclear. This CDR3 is CASFSGHNEQFF. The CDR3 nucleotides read TGTGCCAGCTTCTCCGGGCACAATGAGCAGTTCTTC.